These T cell receptor beta chains were read from a single sample in a study of blood T cell repertoires in COVID-19. This table comes from immunoSEQ multiplex PCR, and its TCRdb copy is limited to in-frame clones, with some not included. This table holds about 22,000 clones, over 70% found once. The sequenced material came from peripheral blood. The receptors were gathered from a man older than 75 with active or convalescent COVID-19. CDR3s include the opening cysteine and the closing phenylalanine or tryptophan. Fields, in order: clone size, D gene, J gene, V gene, CDR3 DNA, CDR3 protein. D genes are given only for firm matches. A row's size may be missing; if present it is once, few, many or a size class.

.,TRBD2,TRBJ2-2,TRBV27,TGTGCCAGCAGTCCCTATCCTAGCGGGAGGGCCCGGTCGAACACCGGGGAGCTGTTTTTT,CASSPYPSGRARSNTGELFF
.,.,TRBJ2-3,TRBV10-3,TGTGCCATCAGTGCGGGTCGAGGGGGAAGCACAGATACGCAGTATTTT,CAISAGRGGSTDTQYF
once,TRBD2,TRBJ2-7,TRBV19,TGTGCCAGTAGATCTGCGGGGGGTACTCGTGCCCCATACGAGCAGTACTTC,CASRSAGGTRAPYEQYF
few,.,TRBJ2-1,TRBV14,TGTGCCAGCAGCCCCGGGGGACTCCAGGGTCAGTTCTTC,CASSPGGLQGQFF
few,.,TRBJ1-3,TRBV29-1,TGCAGCGTTGAGACTCCTGGAAACACCATATATTTT,CSVETPGNTIYF
.,.,TRBJ2-7,TRBV7-2,TGTGCCAGCAGCTTAGGGCGGGGCAGCTCCTACGAGCAGTACTTC,CASSLGRGSSYEQYF
.,TRBD1,TRBJ1-2,TRBV19,TGTGCCAGTAGTTTCGACAGGGGCGATGGCTACACCTTC,CASSFDRGDGYTF
.,.,TRBJ1-6,TRBV7-8,TGTGCCAGCAGCTTAGGCGTAATAGGGGCAGGCCACAATTCACCCCTCCACTTT,CASSLGVIGAGHNSPLHF
.,.,TRBJ1-3,TRBV30,TGTGCCTGGAGTCTTCATGGGGGACTGGGAAACACCATATATTTT,CAWSLHGGLGNTIYF
.,.,TRBJ2-5,TRBV28,TGTGCCAGCAATAAAATGCAGGGGTTTCAGACCCAGTACTTC,CASNKMQGFQTQYF
.,.,TRBJ1-2,TRBV7-9,TGTGCCAGCAGCTCCGAGGCTCGGGGCTATGGCTACACCTTC,CASSSEARGYGYTF
.,TRBD1,TRBJ2-3,TRBV4-3,TGCGCCAGCAGCCAAGGTGTCAGGGGGCCCGCAGATACGCAGTATTTT,CASSQGVRGPADTQYF
.,TRBD2,TRBJ2-1,TRBV10-1,TGCGCCACTCCGGTAAGGGTACTAGCGGGGGGGCCGGGGAATGAGCAGTTCTTC,CATPVRVLAGGPGNEQFF
.,.,TRBJ1-4,TRBV5-1,TGCGCCAGCAGACAACGATCCTTTCAGGGTAATTCTAATGAAAAACTGTTTTTT,CASRQRSFQGNSNEKLFF
.,.,TRBJ1-5,TRBV28,TGTGCCAGCAGTTTCCCCAGGATTCAAGATCAGCCCCAGCATTTT,CASSFPRIQDQPQHF
few,TRBD1,TRBJ2-5,TRBV3-1/TRBV3-2,TGTGCCAGCAGCCAAGAATCCGACAGGGGGAAAGGAGAGACCCAGTACTTC,CASSQESDRGKGETQYF
few,.,TRBJ2-2,TRBV6-5,TGTGCCAGCAGTTACAGACTAGATTACACCGGGGAGCTGTTTTTT,CASSYRLDYTGELFF
once,TRBD1,TRBJ1-2,TRBV28,TGTGCCAGCAGTTTCCCCGCTCTGGGCAGGGGGAAAGGCTATGGCTACACCTTC,CASSFPALGRGKGYGYTF
.,TRBD1,TRBJ1-5,TRBV19,TGTGCCAGTAGTAAGTCACAGGGGGCAAGTCAGCCCCAGCATTTT,CASSKSQGASQPQHF
.,.,TRBJ1-1,TRBV29-1,TGCAGCGTTGTCAACTCCATGAACACTGAAGCTTTCTTT,CSVVNSMNTEAFF
.,.,TRBJ2-6,TRBV30,TGTGCCTGGAGTGTATGGAGGGGACGCTCTGGGGCCAACGTCCTGACTTTC,CAWSVWRGRSGANVLTF
.,.,TRBJ1-1,TRBV12-3/TRBV12-4,TGTGCCAGCAGTTTCGGGGGAGTCGCTGAAGCTTTCTTT,CASSFGGVAEAFF
.,TRBD1,TRBJ1-1,TRBV5-1,TGCGCCAGCAGCTTGACAGGGGGGAACACTGAAGCTTTCTTT,CASSLTGGNTEAFF
once,TRBD1,TRBJ2-2,TRBV15,TGTGCCACCAGCAGCCACCATCCGGGACAGGGGGAGCACACCGGGGAGCTGTTTTTT,CATSSHHPGQGEHTGELFF
.,TRBD1,TRBJ2-3,TRBV5-6,TGTGCCAGCAGCTGGGACAGGAGCACAGATACGCAGTATTTT,CASSWDRSTDTQYF
.,.,TRBJ2-5,TRBV9,TGTGCCAGCAGCGTAGCAGGCGGGGCGGGGGAGACCCAGTACTTC,CASSVAGGAGETQYF
.,.,TRBJ2-3,TRBV5-1,TGCGCCAGCAGCTTGCCCCAGGGGGATACGCAGTATTTT,CASSLPQGDTQYF
.,.,TRBJ2-7,TRBV28,TGTGCCAGCAGTGCTATATCCCGAGGCTCCTACGAGCAGTACTTC,CASSAISRGSYEQYF
.,.,TRBJ2-7,TRBV21-1,TGTGCCAGCAGCAAAGTCAACGAGCAGTACTTC,CASSKVNEQYF
.,TRBD1,TRBJ1-3,TRBV6-5,TGTGCCAGCACTTCACCGTCAGGACAGGACAACACCATATATTTT,CASTSPSGQDNTIYF
.,TRBD1,TRBJ1-2,TRBV7-9,TGTGCCAGCAGCTTAGGTCAGGGGGCCGGCTATGGCTACACCTTC,CASSLGQGAGYGYTF
.,TRBD1,TRBJ1-5,TRBV6-2/TRBV6-3,TGTGCCAGCAGTTACTCGAGGGGACAGGGGCGAACGAGGGGGCCCCAGCATTTT,CASSYSRGQGRTRGPQHF
.,TRBD2,TRBJ2-4,TRBV5-1,TGCGCCAGCACTGTCGGGTCGGGGGGGCCCCAAGCCAAAAACATTCAGTACTTC,CASTVGSGGPQAKNIQYF
.,.,TRBJ2-2,TRBV5-4,TGTGCCAGCAGCTTAGGACAGACTAACACCGGGGAGCTGTTTTTT,CASSLGQTNTGELFF
few,.,TRBJ1-1,TRBV7-6,TGTGCCAGCAGCCCGGCCGGGACACTTAACACTGAAGCTTTCTTT,CASSPAGTLNTEAFF
.,.,TRBJ1-2,TRBV4-1,TGCGCCAGCAGCCAAGTTTCGAACCCAGGGCAACATGGCTACACCTTC,CASSQVSNPGQHGYTF
once,TRBD1,TRBJ2-1,TRBV20-1,TGCAGTGCCCTGATTACAGGGGAACAGTTCTTC,CSALITGEQFF
.,TRBD2,TRBJ2-7,TRBV2,TGTGCCAGCAGTGTGGCAGCCCCTTTTATTAGCGGGAGGGCTCTTTCCTCCGAGCAGTACTTC,CASSVAAPFISGRALSSEQYF
.,TRBD1,TRBJ1-6,TRBV6-5,TGTGCCAGCACCTTTAACAGGGGTCGGAATTCACCCCTCCACTTT,CASTFNRGRNSPLHF
once,.,TRBJ2-3,TRBV18,TGTGCCAGCTCACCACGTCGAGACACCCGCACAGATACGCAGTATTTT,CASSPRRDTRTDTQYF
.,TRBD1,TRBJ2-7,TRBV24-1,TGTGCCACCACTGGACAGGGAGGTTCCTACGAGCAGTACTTC,CATTGQGGSYEQYF
.,TRBD1,TRBJ2-3,TRBV11-1,TGTGCCAGCAGCCAAAGGACAGGGGAGTTAACAGATACGCAGTATTTT,CASSQRTGELTDTQYF
once,TRBD1,TRBJ2-3,TRBV7-9,TGTGCCAGCAGCTTAGACAGGGGCCCCACAGATACGCAGTATTTT,CASSLDRGPTDTQYF
.,TRBD1,TRBJ1-2,TRBV15,TGTGCCACCAAGGTAACAGGGGCAGGCTACACCTTC,CATKVTGAGYTF
.,TRBD2,TRBJ2-1,TRBV7-9,TGTGCCAGCGCCCCCCGCGGCGGGAGGCCCAGCAATGAGCAGTTCTTC,CASAPRGGRPSNEQFF
.,.,TRBJ1-2,TRBV6-4,TGTGCCAGCAGTGAAGGAACAGGGTTAAACTATGGCTACACCTTC,CASSEGTGLNYGYTF
medium-sized,.,TRBJ1-3,TRBV5-1,TGCGCCAGCAGCTTTGGACTCGGAACCGTATCCCTCGGAAACACCATATATTTT,CASSFGLGTVSLGNTIYF
.,.,TRBJ1-2,TRBV11-2,TGTGCCAGCAGCTCGCCTCGACGGGGTTATGGCTACACCTTC,CASSSPRRGYGYTF
few,TRBD1,TRBJ2-7,TRBV11-2,TGTGCCAGCGGGACAGCTCTCTACGAGCAGTACTTC,CASGTALYEQYF
.,.,TRBJ1-4,TRBV5-1,TGCGCCAGCAGCGAAGACACTTTCCAGGGAAAACTGTTTTTT,CASSEDTFQGKLFF
.,TRBD1,TRBJ2-3,TRBV29-1,TGCAGCGTGAATCCGGGACAGGGGGCTAGCGTTTCAGATACGCAGTATTTT,CSVNPGQGASVSDTQYF